This TCR beta chain is from a study of blood T cell repertoires in COVID-19. Followed over time, Seattle patients had been enrolled while infection was active. TCRdb's table, derived via immunoSEQ multiplex PCR, lists solely in-frame clones and lacks some. Of roughly 350,000 clones listed, around nine tenths are singletons. In germline, CDR1 is SGHAT, CDR2 FQNNGV. Unmatched junction bases numbered 3, after V lost 2 bases and J lost 4 bases. This CDR3 region has 14 residues. Sequencing was done on a sample of peripheral blood. This TCR derives from a woman in her seventies with COVID-19, enrolled during active disease. The chain links TRBV11-2 to TRBJ1-2, with 8 bases lining up with TRBD1. The CDR3 DNA is TGTGCCAGCAGCTTACAACAGGGGGTCTATGGCTACACCTTC. Translating it yields CASSLQQGVYGYTF. Complete variable domain (other parts from reference TRBV11-2 and TRBJ1-2): EAGVAQSPRYKIIEKRQSVAFWCNPISGHATLYWYQQILGQGPKLLIQFQNNGVVDDSQLPKDRFSAERLKGVDSTLKIQPAKLEDSAVYLCASSLQQGVYGYTFGSGTRLTVV.